Listed below are T cell receptor beta chains from one sample, sequenced in a study of CD8+CD57+ T cells in acquired aplastic anemia. TCRdb reanalysed the reads using MiXCR and keeps one entry per CDR3 protein. The sample consists of about 120,000 distinct CDR3 sequences, under 65% of them appearing once. Source material: sorted CD4+, CD8+, or CD8+CD57+ T cells (not recorded which) from PBMCs. These receptor sequences come from a human donor with aplastic anemia. CDR3s include the opening cysteine and the closing phenylalanine or tryptophan. The order of the fields is D gene, V gene, clone size, J gene, CDR3 DNA, CDR3 protein. A D gene is named only where the DNA matches it firmly. The listing skips clone size in some rows; elsewhere it reads once, few, many or a size class.

-,TRBV10-2,-,TRBJ1-1,TGCGCCAGTATTTGGATTAGGGAGAAGAACACTGAAGCTTTCTTT,CASIWIREKNTEAFF
TRBD2,TRBV4-1,-,TRBJ2-1,TGCGCCAGCAGCCAACTGACAACGGGACTAGCGAGTGAGCAGTTCTTC,CASSQLTTGLASEQFF
TRBD2,TRBV7-2,once,TRBJ2-5,TGTGCCAGCAGCCCCAGGGTAGCGGGAGCCGCAGAGACCCAGTACTTC,CASSPRVAGAAETQYF
-,TRBV15,-,TRBJ2-3,TGTGCCTCCAGCAGAGATCCTGCGACAGGTACGCAGTATTTT,CASSRDPATGTQYF
-,TRBV2,-,TRBJ2-5,TGTGCCAGCAGCTTAGAGACTGGAGGGGAGACCCAGTACTTC,CASSLETGGETQYF
-,TRBV2,few,TRBJ1-2,TGTGCCAGCAGTGACCTTCCCAACTATGGCTACACCTTC,CASSDLPNYGYTF
TRBD1,TRBV2,many,TRBJ2-7,TGTGCCAGCAGATCCAGGGGGACCTACGAGCAGTACTTC,CASRSRGTYEQYF
TRBD2,TRBV7-9,medium-sized,TRBJ2-5,TGTGCCAGCAGCCCCGCGGGGGGCTATGAGACCCAGTACTTC,CASSPAGGYETQYF
-,TRBV15,-,TRBJ2-1,TGTGCCACCAGCAGCTCCAGGTCGAGCAATGAGCAGTTCTTC,CATSSSRSSNEQFF
-,TRBV5-1,many,TRBJ2-1,TGCGCCAGCGGGACTGGTGTGTCCTACAATGAGCAGTTCTTC,CASGTGVSYNEQFF
TRBD1,TRBV7-6,-,TRBJ2-7,TGTGCCAAACCCCCTCGGGTAGGACAGGGTGACGAGCAGTACTTC,CAKPPRVGQGDEQYF
TRBD2,TRBV4-3,-,TRBJ2-3,TGCGCCAGCAGCCAGAGCGGGGACTACTTCACAGATACGCAGTATTTT,CASSQSGDYFTDTQYF
TRBD2,TRBV19,-,TRBJ2-1,TGTGCCAGTAGTACGTATCTAGCGGGGGGAAGCTCCTACAATGAGCAGTTCTTC,CASSTYLAGGSSYNEQFF
-,TRBV19,-,TRBJ2-7,TGTGCCAGTAGTATAGTTGGGCAGGGGATCTACGAGCAGTACTTC,CASSIVGQGIYEQYF
-,TRBV28,-,TRBJ1-6,TGTGCCAGCAGTCCAGAGGGATGGAATTCACCCCTCCACTTT,CASSPEGWNSPLHF
-,TRBV19,-,TRBJ2-7,TGTGCCAGTAGCGGGACGGTACCCTACGAGCAGTACTTC,CASSGTVPYEQYF
-,TRBV6-1,-,TRBJ1-1,TGTGCTGTGTCAGGGCGAATGAACACTGAAGCTTTCTTT,CAVSGRMNTEAFF
TRBD1,TRBV4-1,-,TRBJ2-7,TGCGCCAGCAGCCAAACGGGACAGGGGGTTACCTCCTACGAGCAGTACTTC,CASSQTGQGVTSYEQYF
-,TRBV19,few,TRBJ1-2,TGTGCCAGTAGTCCCAGGGGAGACTATGGCTACACCTTC,CASSPRGDYGYTF
-,TRBV20-1,-,TRBJ1-2,TGCAGTGCTAGTGTGGAGGGGACTCGTGGCTACACCTTC,CSASVEGTRGYTF